This TCR beta chain was observed in a study of CD8 T cells in ankylosing spondylitis. General study results and limits: Seemingly characteristic of ankylosing spondylitis blood was a TCR beta motif consisting of fewer than 10 highly homologous variants. Disease-linked clones reportedly showed significant enrichment in matched ankylosing spondylitis synovial fluid.

This clonotype was counted a few times. Its antigen is still unknown. TCRdb reprocessed the 5' RACE reads via MiXCR and lists one record per CDR3 protein. The sample includes more than 250,000 distinct CDR3 sequences, 8% seen only once; the top ten take 13% to 15%. The CDR3 extends over 16 amino acids. V gave up 0 bases and J gave up 4 bases, with 12 bases separating them. CDR1 and CDR2 from the germline V gene are LGHDT and YNNKEL (reference sequence). The gene calls are TRBV3-1 and TRBJ1-4; no reliable D call. The sample was blood, either unsorted or a sorted T cell fraction (not recorded which). This clonotype was obtained from a male donor with ankylosing spondylitis. This CDR3 is CASSQDQWLYNEKLFF. The CDR3 bases are TGTGCCAGCAGCCAAGATCAGTGGTTGTATAATGAAAAACTGTTTTTT. The entire variable domain, with the rest obtained from reference TRBV3-1 and TRBJ1-4, is as follows: DTAVSQTPKYLVTQMGNDKSIKCEQNLGHDTMYWYKQDSKKFLKIMFSYNNKELIINETVPNRFSPKSPDKAHLNLHINSLELGDSAVYFCASSQDQWLYNEKLFFGSGTQLSVL.